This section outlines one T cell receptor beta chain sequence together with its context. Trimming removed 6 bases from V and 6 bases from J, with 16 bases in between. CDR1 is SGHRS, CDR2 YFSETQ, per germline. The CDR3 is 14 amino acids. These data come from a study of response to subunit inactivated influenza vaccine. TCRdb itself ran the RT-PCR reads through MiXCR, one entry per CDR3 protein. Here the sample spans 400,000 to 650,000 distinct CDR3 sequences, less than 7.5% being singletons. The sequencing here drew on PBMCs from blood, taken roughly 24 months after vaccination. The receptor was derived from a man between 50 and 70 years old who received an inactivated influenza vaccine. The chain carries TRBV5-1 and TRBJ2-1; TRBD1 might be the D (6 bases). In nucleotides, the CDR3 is TGCGCCAGCACACTGAGGACAGCTTCCAATGAGCAGTTCTTC. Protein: CASTLRTASNEQFF.